The 17 T cell receptor beta chains reported below all come from one sample, sequenced in a study of shared clonotypes between healthy human individuals (dated by TCRdb to about 2020). The method was the immunoSEQ multiplex PCR assay. TCRdb obtained this table from immuneACCESS and retained in-frame rearrangements with V and J assigned. These tables miss some clones; where compared with another copy, unresolved V genes account for less than half of the shortfall, and the remainder is unexplained. Recorded for this sample are roughly 1,600,000 clones; roughly 98.5% of them occurred a single time. Of the sample, about 0.35% falls within the top ten clones. The sample comprised naive CD4+ T cells sorted from blood. The label giving this sample's cell subset or site can be read as: CD45RA+ positively selected. The receptors originated from a man aged 25 to 40 in good health.

This clone was picked up one time. The chain has TRBV29-1 and TRBJ1-1; the match to TRBD1 covers 8 bases. This CDR3 has 12 residues. V was pared by 6 bases and J by 5 bases, with 5 bases of the junction left unmatched. Germline-derived CDR1 and CDR2 are SQVTM and ANQGSEA. The CDR3 loop reads CSVQGGTTEAFF. Here the CDR3 DNA reads TGCAGCGTACAGGGGGGAACGACTGAAGCTTTCTTT.

V and J are TRBV2 and TRBJ1-4; D might be TRBD1 (5 bases). The germline gives CDR1 SNHLY, CDR2 FYNNEI. This CDR3 is 14 amino acids long. V was pared by 3 bases and J by 5 bases, with 10 bases between. The CDR3 nucleotides read TGTGCCAGCAGTGACAGGGTGATCAATGAAAAACTGTTTTTT. It encodes CASSDRVINEKLFF.

V usage is TRBV28 and J usage is TRBJ2-7, with D possibly TRBD1 on 5 matching bases. Trimming left V 7 bases short and J 5 bases short, with 15 bases between. The V gene's germline CDR1 is MDHEN and CDR2 SYDVKM. CDR3 length: 13 residues. The CDR3 DNA follows: TGTGCCAGCACCTGGGGCGACGCGAACGAGCAGTACTTC. Protein sequence: CASTWGDANEQYF.

This chain uses TRBV2 with TRBJ1-5; tentatively, D is TRBD1 (6 bases). CDR3 length: 17 amino acids. Trimming left V 5 bases short and J 0 bases short, with 17 bases between. In germline, CDR1 is SNHLY, CDR2 FYNNEI. In DNA form, the CDR3 reads TGTGCCAGCAGTCAGGACAGCCCTACCTCTAGCAATCAGCCCCAGCATTTT. Protein product: CASSQDSPTSSNQPQHF.

As for this clone: The sample holds other DNA sequences that translate to the same CDR3. This chain uses TRBV6-1 with TRBJ2-2; D not resolved. The CDR3 covers 14 residues. Germline V CDR1 and CDR2: MNHNS, SASEGT. Trimming cost V 4 bases and J 1 base, with 7 bases left between them. Written as DNA, the CDR3 is TGTGCCAGCAGTGCGGTCGGGAACACCGGGGAGCTGTTTTTT. Its protein product is CASSAVGNTGELFF.

Comment on this clone: At the DNA level, this CDR3 is encoded by other sequences in the same sample as well. The rearrangement links TRBV5-1 to TRBJ2-7; D not resolved. CDR1 SGHRS and CDR2 YFSETQ come from the germline V gene. Between the trimmed V and J ends, which lost 0 bases and 2 bases, there was a span of 9 bases. This CDR3 is built from 14 residues. The CDR3 coding sequence is TGCGCCAGCAGCTTGGAAGGGTTGGCCTACGAGCAGTACTTC. This encodes CASSLEGLAYEQYF.

This sequence joins TRBV5-5 and TRBJ1-4, with a possible D match to TRBD1 (5 bases). There are 14 residues in the CDR3. Per germline, CDR1 SGHKS and CDR2 YYEKEE (reference sequence). V dropped 4 bases and J dropped 8 bases, with 15 bases sitting between them. CDR3 sequence (DNA): TGTGCCAGCAGCCTTTATTGGGGGTCCGAAAAACTGTTTTTT. Translation: CASSLYWGSEKLFF.

The V and J genes are TRBV10-3 and TRBJ1-2; D is ambiguous. Trimming shortened V by 3 bases and J by 2 bases, and 7 bases separated the two germline ends. This CDR3 is 13 amino acids long. Germline V CDR1 and CDR2: ENHRY, SYGVKD. CDR3 protein: CAISDGENYGYTF. CDR3 DNA sequence: TGTGCCATCAGTGATGGGGAGAACTATGGCTACACCTTC.

This chain links TRBV11-2 with TRBJ2-7; 10 bases fit TRBD2. This CDR3 has 17 residues. Trimming took 5 bases from V and 5 from J; bases not matched to a gene: 15. The germline gives CDR1 SGHAT, CDR2 FQNNGV. Here the CDR3 DNA reads TGTGCCAGCAGCCCACGACTAGCGGGCGAGCCCTTTGACGAGCAGTACTTC. Translating it yields CASSPRLAGEPFDEQYF. Supplemented by reference TRBV11-2 and TRBJ2-7, the full variable domain reads EAGVAQSPRYKIIEKRQSVAFWCNPISGHATLYWYQQILGQGPKLLIQFQNNGVVDDSQLPKDRFSAERLKGVDSTLKIQPAKLEDSAVYLCASSPRLAGEPFDEQYFGPGTRLTVT.

The chain combines TRBV6-6 with TRBJ1-2, with 12 bases identical to TRBD1. In germline, CDR1 is MNHNY, CDR2 SVGAGI (reference sequence). V shed 5 bases and J 7 bases; nucleotides not matched to a gene: 11. There are 16 residues in the CDR3. CDR3 sequence (DNA): TGTGCCAGCAGTACAACATCGGGACAGGGGGCGCGTGGCTACACCTTC. Translation: CASSTTSGQGARGYTF.

The gene calls are TRBV6-4 and TRBJ2-1; D tentatively reads TRBD1 or TRBD2 (6 bases each). CDR3 size: 14 residues. V lost 6 bases to trimming and J lost 5 bases, with 14 bases between them. Per germline, CDR1 MRHNA and CDR2 SNTAGT. The CDR3 sequence is CASRRRGGHNEQFF. DNA of the CDR3: TGTGCCAGCAGGAGGAGAGGGGGGCACAATGAGCAGTTCTTC.

In DNA form, the CDR3 reads TGCGCCAGCAGCCATGAGCTTCACCAAGAGACCCAGTACTTC. It specifies CASSHELHQETQYF. The V gene is TRBV5-1, the J gene TRBJ2-5; D gene ambiguous. The CDR3 is made up of 14 amino acids. Trimming took off 4 bases at V and 0 bases at J, with 10 bases between the two ends. CDR1 is SGHRS and CDR2 is YFSETQ in the germline V gene.

The chain combines TRBV5-5 with TRBJ2-7; 7 bases align to TRBD2. CDR3 length: 17 residues. With 4 bases clipped from V and 0 bases from J, the junction kept 13 bases outside the gene matches. Per germline, CDR1 SGHKS and CDR2 YYEKEE (reference sequence). CDR3 nucleotides: TGTGCCAGCAGCGCGGGGTTAGCGGGTCGAAGCTCCTACGAGCAGTACTTC. This encodes CASSAGLAGRSSYEQYF.

The chain joins TRBV11-2 to TRBJ2-3; 9 bases map to TRBD2. This CDR3 contains 13 residues. The germline gives CDR1 SGHAT, CDR2 FQNNGV. The ends lost 10 bases at V and 5 bases at J; junction bases unmatched: 7. The CDR3 protein is CATRAGGKDTQYF. In DNA, the CDR3 is TGTGCCACCCGAGCGGGAGGCAAAGATACGCAGTATTTT.

To note about this clone: One end of the junction varies from germline; a read error may be responsible. The chain is built from TRBV28 and TRBJ2-7; 8 bases fit TRBD2. The CDR3 loop spans 11 amino acids. The germline V gene has CDR1 MDHEN and CDR2 SYDVKM. CDR3 amino acids: CSSGSPYEQYF. The CDR3 DNA is TGTTCCAGCGGGAGTCCCTACGAGCAGTACTTC.

The V and J genes are TRBV19 and TRBJ2-7, with D perhaps matching TRBD1 (7 bases). From germline, CDR1 is LNHDA and CDR2 SQIVND (reference sequence). Between the trimmed V and J ends, which lost 10 bases and 2 bases, there was a span of 21 bases. This CDR3 is 15 amino acids long. CDR3 sequence (DNA): TGTGCCACGGGGGACAGCGGCCTACCCCCCTACGAGCAGTACTTC. Its protein product is CATGDSGLPPYEQYF.

This sequence joins TRBV15 and TRBJ2-1, with D perhaps TRBD1 (5 bases). This CDR3 region has 14 residues. V lost 4 bases to trimming and J lost 5 bases, with 12 bases between them. Germline V gene sequence: CDR1 LNHNV, CDR2 YYDKDF (reference sequence). Here the CDR3 DNA reads TGTGCCACCAGCATGCTGGACAAACACAATGAGCAGTTCTTC. It specifies CATSMLDKHNEQFF.